Following are 30 T cell receptor beta chains from one sample sequenced in a study of human T cells and chemical hapten exposure. One entry per CDR3 protein results from TCRdb running MiXCR on the RACE reads. The profile covers about 380,000 distinct CDR3 sequences, with about 6.3% appearing a single time and under 7% taken by the ten largest. Time point defined: patch test 2, 6 weeks after DPC sensitization. The treatment here: therapeutic diphenylcyclopropenone sensitization with weekly scalp DPC. Specimen: whole blood, collected in connection with sensitization to the hapten diphenylcyclopropenone (DPC). These receptors were taken from a woman in her late teens or twenties with alopecia areata. Some clones in this sample may be carry-over from other donors' samples.

This chain links TRBV24-1 with TRBJ2-2; 11 positions agree with TRBD2. In germline, CDR1 is KGHDR, CDR2 SFDVKD. V dropped 9 bases and J dropped 5; count of bases not matched to a gene: 7. CDR3 length: 15 amino acids. For the CDR3, the DNA is TGTGCCACCGCGACTAGCGGGGAAGGAACCGGGGAGCTGTTTTTT. Translation gives CATATSGEGTGELFF.

This clonotype was found a few times. The DNA of the CDR3 is TGTGCCAGCAGTTTTGCTGTCGGGGGTATCGAGCAGTACTTC. Its translation: CASSFAVGGIEQYF. The chain carries TRBV12-3 or TRBV12-4 and TRBJ2-7; tentatively, D is TRBD2 (6 bases). Trimming pared 3 bases from V and 6 bases from J, leaving 15 bases between. The CDR3 contains 14 residues.

Only a few counts were recorded for this clonotype. The CDR3 DNA reads as TGCAGCGCCAACAGGGAGCCTAGGGAAGCTTTCTTT. Its protein is CSANREPREAFF. The rearrangement joins TRBV29-1 to TRBJ1-1; D is perhaps TRBD1 (6 bases). Per the germline V gene, CDR1 is SQVTM and CDR2 is ANQGSEA. The CDR3 covers 12 residues. V was trimmed by 7 bases and J by 8 bases, leaving 17 bases between them.

The chain is built from TRBV24-1 and TRBJ2-3; D may be TRBD2 (6 bases). Deletions cut 4 bases from V and 9 bases from J, with 28 bases between. CDR1 KGHDR and CDR2 SFDVKD come from the germline V gene. The CDR3 consists of 18 residues. The chain's CDR3 is CATSEADGTGSAYGTQYF. The CDR3 bases are TGTGCCACCAGTGAGGCCGACGGGACTGGATCAGCCTACGGGACGCAGTATTTT.

This clonotype turned up a few times. The gene calls are TRBV27 and TRBJ2-3, with a weak D call TRBD2 (5 bases). CDR1 MNHEY and CDR2 SMNVEV come from the germline V gene (reference sequence). The CDR3 spans 13 residues. V lost 6 bases, J lost 2 bases, and 9 bases lay in between. CDR3 DNA sequence: TGTGCCAGCAGGAGGGCGGTCACAGATACGCAGTATTTT. This sequence encodes CASRRAVTDTQYF.

This clonotype was recorded at least ten times. The chain couples TRBV25-1 to TRBJ2-7; possibly TRBD1 for D (6 bases). The length of the CDR3 is 12 residues. From germline, CDR1 is MGHDK and CDR2 SYGVNS. V shed 5 bases and J shed 10 bases, with 15 bases lying between them. DNA for the CDR3: TGTGCCAGCAGTCAGGACAGCCGATTACAGTACTTC. Translation: CASSQDSRLQYF.

This clonotype was seen at least ten times. The CDR3 DNA sequence: TGCAGCGTTGACCAAGGACGAGTAGGCACTGAAGCTTTCTTT. Its protein product is CSVDQGRVGTEAFF. The chain links TRBV29-1 to TRBJ1-1; no definite D call. The CDR3 consists of 14 residues. Germline CDR1 and CDR2: SQVTM and ANQGSEA. V lost 3 bases to trimming and J lost 4 bases, with 15 bases between them.

This clonotype was seen a handful of times. The chain combines TRBV11-3 with TRBJ2-1, with D possibly matching TRBD2 (6 bases). Per germline, CDR1 SGHNT and CDR2 YENEEA. Trimming took off 5 bases at V and 4 bases at J, with 12 bases between the two ends. There are 14 residues in the CDR3. The chain's CDR3 is CASSIGTSYNEQFF. Here the CDR3 DNA reads TGTGCCAGCAGCATCGGGACTTCTTACAATGAGCAGTTCTTC.

The chain is built from TRBV6-4 and TRBJ2-3; 7 bases align to TRBD2. CDR3 length: 12 amino acids. The V and J ends lost 3 bases and 8 bases, in that order; junction bases with no gene match: 2. Germline assignment: CDR1 MRHNA and CDR2 SNTAGT. For the CDR3, the DNA is TGTGCCAGCAGTGATTCGGGGGGTACGCAGTATTTT. Protein: CASSDSGGTQYF.

This clonotype was picked up many times. Written as DNA, the CDR3 is TGTGCCAGCAGGGGACAGGGCACATTAGATTATAGCAATCAGCCCCAGCATTTT. Protein sequence: CASRGQGTLDYSNQPQHF. The genes are TRBV6-1 and TRBJ1-5, with TRBD1 matching 9 bases. Germline V CDR1 and CDR2: MNHNS, SASEGT. With 6 bases clipped from V and 0 bases from J, the junction kept 12 bases outside the gene matches. This CDR3 comprises 18 residues.

V and J are TRBV6-6 and TRBJ2-7; maybe TRBD1 (6 bases). CDR3 size: 14 residues. Trimming took off 7 bases at V and 0 bases at J, with 13 bases between the two ends. Germline-derived CDR1 and CDR2 are MNHNY and SVGAGI (reference sequence). CDR3 in amino acids: CASTPQGNSYEQYF. The DNA of the CDR3 is TGTGCCAGCACCCCTCAGGGGAACTCCTACGAGCAGTACTTC.

At least ten counts were recorded for this clonotype. The CDR3 DNA follows: TGTGCCAGCAGCTCCCAACCATACTATGGCTACACCTTC. Protein sequence: CASSSQPYYGYTF. The chain has TRBV27 and TRBJ1-2; D uncertain. The germline CDR1 and CDR2 sequences are MNHEY and SMNVEV (reference sequence). The V end lost 6 bases, the J end lost 3 bases, and 11 bases lay between the germline ends. There are 13 residues in the CDR3.

The V and J genes are TRBV4-3 and TRBJ2-1; 10 bases match TRBD2. Looked up from germline, CDR1 is LGHNA and CDR2 is YSLEER. The junction had 8 bases not matched to a gene; V was cut back by 4 bases and J by 5 bases. The CDR3 extends over 16 amino acids. CDR3 in amino acids: CASSRTLAGVDNEQFF. The CDR3 DNA reads as TGCGCCAGCAGCCGCACCCTAGCGGGGGTCGACAATGAGCAGTTCTTC.

The chain joins TRBV6-5 to TRBJ1-1; 10 nucleotides line up with TRBD1. V lost 6 bases to trimming and J lost 6 bases; unmatched junction nucleotides: 4. Germline values: CDR1 MNHEY, CDR2 SVGAGI. The CDR3 has 13 amino acids. The CDR3 coding sequence is TGTGCCAGCAGGAACGGACAGGGGGCTGAAGCTTTCTTT. Translating it yields CASRNGQGAEAFF.

The V and J genes are TRBV9 and TRBJ1-5; D gene unclear. V shed 0 bases and J shed 6 bases, with 7 bases lying between them. The CDR3 extends over 13 amino acids. Germline V gives CDR1 SGDLS, CDR2 YYNGEE. The DNA of the CDR3 is TGTGCCAGCAGCGTAGCGGGGTTTCAGCCCCAGCATTTT. Its translation is CASSVAGFQPQHF.

The table lists this clonotype with many counts. This rearrangement joins TRBV6-5 to TRBJ1-2; 7 bases fit TRBD1. The CDR3 extends over 13 amino acids. CDR1 and CDR2 from the germline V gene are MNHEY and SVGAGI. V shed 7 bases and J 4 bases; nucleotides not matched to a gene: 6. The CDR3 nucleotides are TGTGCCAGCACCTCCGGGACAGCCTATGGCTACACCTTC. Its translation is CASTSGTAYGYTF.

This clonotype was counted a few times. J is TRBJ2-3 and V is TRBV7-2; TRBD2 matches at 12 bases. Germline CDR1 reads SGHTA; CDR2 reads FQGNSA. V lost 4 bases to trimming and J lost 3 bases; unmatched junction nucleotides: 8. CDR3 length: 17 amino acids. The DNA of the CDR3 is TGTGCCAGCAGCTCCACCGGACTAGCGGGGAGGACAGATACGCAGTATTTT. The encoded protein is CASSSTGLAGRTDTQYF.

Ten or more counts support this clonotype. The V call is TRBV5-1, the J call TRBJ1-6; 9 bases map to TRBD1. V gave up 2 bases and J gave up 7 bases; unmatched junction bases: 1. The CDR3 spans 14 residues. The germline V gene encodes CDR1 SGHRS and CDR2 YFSETQ. The CDR3 bases are TGCGCCAGCAGCTTTGGGACAGGGAATTCACCCCTCCACTTT. As protein: CASSFGTGNSPLHF.

This clonotype was counted at least ten times. The chain carries TRBV29-1 and TRBJ1-2; D may be TRBD1 (5 bases). This CDR3 contains 13 residues. Trimming shortened V by 4 bases and J by 5 bases, and 14 bases separated the two germline ends. Germline V gives CDR1 SQVTM, CDR2 ANQGSEA. The chain's CDR3 is CSVATGGPYGYTF. The DNA of the CDR3 is TGCAGCGTTGCCACAGGAGGCCCATATGGCTACACCTTC.

This clonotype was counted ten times or more. The chain carries TRBV7-9 and TRBJ2-5, with a weak D call TRBD1 (6 bases). Germline lookup yields CDR1 SEHNR and CDR2 FQNEAQ (reference sequence). The CDR3 is 13 residues long. V lost 4 bases and J 5 bases, leaving 11 bases between the germline ends. The CDR3 reads CASSSQGRETQYF. CDR3 coding DNA: TGTGCCAGCAGCTCACAGGGTCGGGAGACCCAGTACTTC.

Of note for this clonotype: A single base separates this from a much larger clone, so it may be a read error. The J gene is TRBJ2-3, the V gene TRBV5-1; D ambiguous. This CDR3 comprises 14 residues. Looked up from germline, CDR1 is SGHRS and CDR2 is YFSETQ. CDR3 protein: CASNLVLRTDTQYF. CDR3 bases: TGCGCCAGCAACTTGGTACTTCGCACAGATACGCAGTATTTT.

The J gene is TRBJ1-2, the V gene TRBV2; unclear D gene. V lost 4 bases and J lost 3, with 9 bases in between. CDR1 and CDR2 (germline): SNHLY, FYNNEI. This CDR3 is 13 amino acids long. CDR3 in amino acids: CASSVRPDYGYTF. CDR3 in DNA: TGTGCCAGCAGTGTTCGGCCAGACTATGGCTACACCTTC.

CDR3: CATAGDPSTDTQYF. For the CDR3, the DNA is TGTGCCACCGCAGGGGACCCTAGCACAGATACGCAGTATTTT. The J gene is TRBJ2-3, the V gene TRBV24-1, with D possibly TRBD1 on 6 matching bases. Germline V gene lookup returns CDR1 KGHDR and CDR2 SFDVKD. This CDR3 has 14 residues. Trimming pared 9 bases from V and 0 bases from J, leaving 12 bases between.

V and J are TRBV6-5 and TRBJ2-3; D may be TRBD2 (6 bases). In germline, CDR1 is MNHEY, CDR2 SVGAGI. The CDR3 sequence is 14 residues long. Trimming pared 4 bases from V and 7 bases from J, leaving 15 bases between. The chain's CDR3 is CASSSGLAINTQYF. In nucleotides, the CDR3 is TGTGCCAGCAGTTCGGGGCTAGCGATAAATACGCAGTATTTT.

This clonotype was recorded at least ten times. V and J are TRBV4-3 and TRBJ1-1; D gene unclear. The CDR3 runs 14 residues. Germline CDR1 and CDR2: LGHNA and YSLEER. The V end was cut by 1 base, the J end by 1 base, with 7 bases between. In nucleotides, the CDR3 is TGCGCCAGCAGCCAAGTTTATGGGAACACTGAAGCTTTCTTT. Protein product: CASSQVYGNTEAFF.

CDR3 in amino acids: CASTGGTLNTGELFF. The CDR3, as DNA: TGTGCCAGCACCGGGGGGACTTTGAACACCGGGGAGCTGTTTTTT. The rearrangement joins TRBV2 to TRBJ2-2; 7 nucleotides agree with TRBD2. V lost 7 bases, J lost 1 base, and 6 bases stayed unmatched. The length of the CDR3 is 15 residues. The V gene's germline CDR1 is SNHLY and CDR2 FYNNEI.

A few counts support this clonotype. J is TRBJ2-1 and V is TRBV11-2, with D possibly matching TRBD2 (5 bases). CDR3 length: 15 amino acids. Trimming pared 3 bases from V and 7 bases from J, leaving 16 bases between. Germline lookup yields CDR1 SGHAT and CDR2 FQNNGV. The CDR3, as DNA: TGTGCCAGCAGCTTTAACCCTCTCGGGGTGAATGAGCAGTTCTTC. This encodes CASSFNPLGVNEQFF.

The chain is built from TRBV5-1 and TRBJ2-5; no firm D call. The germline V gene encodes CDR1 SGHRS and CDR2 YFSETQ. The CDR3 spans 15 residues. Trimming left V 0 bases short and J 2 bases short, with 11 bases between. CDR3 bases: TGCGCCAGCAGCTTGGCTGGGGTGGCTCAAGAGACCCAGTACTTC. This gives the protein CASSLAGVAQETQYF.

V usage is TRBV12-3 or TRBV12-4 and J usage is TRBJ1-1; D is undetermined. Trimming took off 2 bases at V and 4 bases at J, with 11 bases between the two ends. The CDR3 has 14 amino acids. This chain's CDR3 is CASSLIGGGTEAFF. CDR3 sequence (DNA): TGTGCCAGCAGTTTAATAGGCGGCGGCACTGAAGCTTTCTTT.

The sample holds many counts of this clonotype. This sequence joins TRBV7-9 and TRBJ1-4, with D hard to call. This CDR3 has 13 amino acids. V was cut by 5 bases and J by 8 bases, with 12 bases left in between. Germline loops: CDR1 SEHNR, CDR2 FQNEAQ (reference sequence). CDR3 amino acids: CASSPVWEEKLFF. The CDR3 nucleotides read TGTGCCAGCAGCCCCGTATGGGAAGAAAAACTGTTTTTT.